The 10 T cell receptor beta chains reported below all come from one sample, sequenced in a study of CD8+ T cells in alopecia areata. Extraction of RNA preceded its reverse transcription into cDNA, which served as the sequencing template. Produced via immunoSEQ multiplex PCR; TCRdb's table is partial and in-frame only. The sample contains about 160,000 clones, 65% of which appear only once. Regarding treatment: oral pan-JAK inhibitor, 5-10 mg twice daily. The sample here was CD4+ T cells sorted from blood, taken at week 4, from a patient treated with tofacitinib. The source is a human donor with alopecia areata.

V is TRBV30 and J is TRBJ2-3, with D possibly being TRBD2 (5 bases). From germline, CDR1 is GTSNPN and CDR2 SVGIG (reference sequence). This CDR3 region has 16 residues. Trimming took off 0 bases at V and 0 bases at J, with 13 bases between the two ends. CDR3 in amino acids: CAWSVGGSTSTDTQYF. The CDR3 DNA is TGTGCCTGGAGTGTCGGAGGCTCCACTAGCACAGATACGCAGTATTTT.

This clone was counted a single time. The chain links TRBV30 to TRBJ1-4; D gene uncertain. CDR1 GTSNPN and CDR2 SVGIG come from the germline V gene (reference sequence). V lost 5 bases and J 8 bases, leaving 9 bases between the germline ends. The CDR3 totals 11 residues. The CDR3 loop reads CAWGKGEKLFF. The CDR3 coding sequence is TGTGCCTGGGGAAAAGGAGAAAAACTGTTTTTT.

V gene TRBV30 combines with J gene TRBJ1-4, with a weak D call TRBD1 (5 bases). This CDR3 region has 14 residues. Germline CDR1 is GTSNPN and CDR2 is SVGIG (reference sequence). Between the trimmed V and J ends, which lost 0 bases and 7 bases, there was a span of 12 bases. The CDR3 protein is CAWSVKGFGEKLFF. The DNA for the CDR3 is TGTGCCTGGAGTGTGAAGGGGTTTGGTGAAAAACTGTTTTTT.

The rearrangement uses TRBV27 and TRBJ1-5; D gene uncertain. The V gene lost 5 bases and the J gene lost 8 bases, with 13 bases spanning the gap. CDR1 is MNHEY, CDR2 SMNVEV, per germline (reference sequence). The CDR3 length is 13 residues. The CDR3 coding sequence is TGTGCCAGCAGTAGAGACACCCGAGAGCCCCAGCATTTT. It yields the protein CASSRDTREPQHF.

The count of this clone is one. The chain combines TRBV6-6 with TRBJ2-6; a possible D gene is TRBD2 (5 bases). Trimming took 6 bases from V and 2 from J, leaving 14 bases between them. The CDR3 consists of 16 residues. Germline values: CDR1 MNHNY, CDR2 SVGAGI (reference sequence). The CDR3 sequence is CASRNRPGTGANVLTF. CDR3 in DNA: TGTGCCAGCAGAAACCGGCCGGGGACTGGGGCCAACGTCCTGACTTTC.

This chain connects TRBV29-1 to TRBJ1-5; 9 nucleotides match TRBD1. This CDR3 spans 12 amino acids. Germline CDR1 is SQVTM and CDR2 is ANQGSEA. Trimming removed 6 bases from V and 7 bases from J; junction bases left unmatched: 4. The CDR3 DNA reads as TGCAGCGTGCAGACAGGGGGGCAGCCCCAGCATTTT. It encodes CSVQTGGQPQHF.

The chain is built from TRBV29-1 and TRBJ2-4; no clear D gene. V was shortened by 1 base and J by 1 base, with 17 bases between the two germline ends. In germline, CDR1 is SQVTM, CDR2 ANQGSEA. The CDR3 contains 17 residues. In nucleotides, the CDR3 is TGCAGCGTTGAAGTTTCATTCTTAGGAGTGGCCAAAAACATTCAGTACTTC. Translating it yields CSVEVSFLGVAKNIQYF.

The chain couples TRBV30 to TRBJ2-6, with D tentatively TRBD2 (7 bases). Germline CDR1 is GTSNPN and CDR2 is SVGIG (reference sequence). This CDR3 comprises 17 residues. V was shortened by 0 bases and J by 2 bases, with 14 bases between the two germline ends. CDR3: CAWSVRGGLAGANVLTF. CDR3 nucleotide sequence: TGTGCCTGGAGTGTGAGGGGGGGCCTTGCTGGGGCCAACGTCCTGACTTTC.

Here the CDR3 DNA reads TGCGCCAGCAGCTTGGCCGGGCAGGGCGTCTACGAGCAGTACTTC. Translated, it gives CASSLAGQGVYEQYF. The chain employs TRBV5-1 and TRBJ2-7, with TRBD1 as a possible D gene (5 bases). Trimming removed 0 bases from V and 3 bases from J, with 13 bases in between. Germline CDR1 SGHRS, CDR2 YFSETQ. The CDR3 covers 15 residues.

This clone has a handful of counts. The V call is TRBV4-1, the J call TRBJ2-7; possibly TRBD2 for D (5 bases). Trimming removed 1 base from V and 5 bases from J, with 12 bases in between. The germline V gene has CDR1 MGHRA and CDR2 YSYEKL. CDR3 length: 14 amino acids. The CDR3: CASSQGRVHDEQYF. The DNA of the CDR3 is TGCGCCAGCAGCCAAGGGCGGGTGCACGACGAGCAGTACTTC.